This T cell receptor beta chain was captured in a study of T-cell memory formation after mild COVID-19 (dated by TCRdb to the early 2020s). The study in broad terms: TCR sequence clusters from the two donors were largely donor specific. In a couple of donors, T-cell clones that expanded and contracted after mild COVID-19 were followed by sequencing TCRalpha and TCRbeta repertoires longitudinally. The cohort was made up of two young adult volunteers, one female and one male, who were previously healthy.

This clonotype was observed a handful of times. Its antigen specificity is not known. Base quality data are lacking; no much larger clone is found one base away. Here is what the overall study found, with its caveats: Contracting CD4+ clones turned up mainly in the CM and EM memory subsets, whereas EMRA was where CD8+ clones were enriched. Whether the second-wave clones peaking on day 37 were SARS-CoV-2 specific was not confirmed. Some responding clones were found in pre-infection memory, which suggests that pre-existing cross-reactive memory T cells took part in the SARS-CoV-2 response. The study covered only a couple of mild cases, and larger cohorts including severe cases with pre-infection samples were considered necessary. Balanced CD4/CD8 phenotypes were observed for clones contracting from day 15 to 85, whereas a bias towards CD4+ was observed for a second wave of clones expanding from day 15 to 37.

The germline V gene (reference sequence) provides CDR1 MNHEY and CDR2 SMNVEV. Including cysteine and phenylalanine, the CDR3 has 14 amino acids. CDR3 DNA only is kept here, 42 bases in frame from base 1. Deletion took 6 bases off V and 5 bases off J, with a span of 16 bases between the germline ends. Sequencing was performed on an Illumina NovaSeq 6000. TCRalpha and TCRbeta cDNA libraries were built by 5'RACE with constant-segment primers, adding sample barcodes and unique molecular identifiers. Trizol reagent was used to extract RNA from every sample. Library amplification was performed in two PCR steps, and a second sample barcode and Illumina TruSeq adapters were introduced in the second step. Sequencing of libraries was performed on an Illumina NovaSeq with 2 x 150 bp paired-end reads. Per the authors' processing: Demultiplexing of reads and collapsing into UMI-guided consensus sequences were performed with migec v1.2.7. Using mixcr v2.1.11, the UMI consensuses were aligned to TRA and TRB V and J templates and assembled into clonotypes. A clonotype was counted as expanded or contracted only if both edgeR and NoisET called the change significant, with noise models trained on biological replicates. For edgeR calls, a false discovery rate-adjusted p below 0.01 and a log2 fold-change threshold of 1 were applied. As an exploratory analysis of dynamics, max-normalized trajectories of the 1000 most abundant clonotypes were examined by PCA with hierarchical clustering. The CD4 or CD8 phenotype of responding clones was assigned using the separately sequenced CD4+ and CD8+ repertoires. TCRdb reprocessing: public reads trimmed at Q25 with fastp, clones called with MiXCR, in-frame beta chains kept. Each record represents a unique CDR3 protein, reported with the most common genes and DNA among its rows. Here the V and J calls rest on TCRdb's processing, not on the authors' analysis. This sample lists approximately 190,000 distinct CDR3 sequences; roughly 18% were detected once. Clones ranked in the top ten supply 2.4% of the sample.

PBMCs were isolated by Ficoll-Paque density gradient centrifugation. The clonotype originates from an adult woman who had mild COVID-19 (a few samples of this study predate the infection). The sample titles of this study are shuffled in the database, so cell type and time point are left out; the donor was told from shared clones. This chain joins TRBV27 to TRBJ1-1; the D gene is possibly TRBD1, with 6 bases matching. Sequences were obtained from PBMCs or a T cell subset sorted from them (not recorded which). The DNA sequence is TGTGCCAGCAGCCTCGGGGGGGGCCGGACTGAAGCTTTCTTT. This codes for CASSLGGGRTEAFF.